These 18 T cell receptor beta chains were all obtained from the same sample, sequenced in a study of shared clonotypes between healthy human individuals. Profiled with immunoSEQ multiplex PCR; TCRdb holds only in-frame clones, not every one. The sample comprises millions of clones, less than 95% of which are singletons, and more than 0.95% rests with the top ten. Naive CD8 populations comprised CD45RO-negative cells positively selected for CCR7, excluding terminally differentiated effector memory CD45RA+ cells. The sequenced sample consisted of naive CD8+ T cells sorted from blood. The receptor source for this set is a man aged 18 to 30 in good health.

J is TRBJ2-3 and V is TRBV6-1, with D unclear. V was pared by 1 base and J by 3 bases, with 17 bases between. Germline loops: CDR1 MNHNS, CDR2 SASEGT. The CDR3 contains 17 residues. The CDR3 bases are TGTGCCAGCAGTGAAGGATGGCTAGACGTAAGGACAGATACGCAGTATTTT. As protein: CASSEGWLDVRTDTQYF.

This chain connects TRBV6-5 to TRBJ2-2; D may be TRBD1 (6 bases). The V end lost 0 bases, the J end lost 6 bases, and 11 bases lay between the germline ends. From germline, CDR1 is MNHEY and CDR2 SVGAGI. The CDR3 runs 15 residues. The CDR3 DNA follows: TGTGCCAGCAGTTACTCTCAGGGGTCGGCCGGGGAGCTGTTTTTT. This gives the protein CASSYSQGSAGELFF.

The rearrangement joins TRBV6-5 to TRBJ1-4, with unresolved D. CDR3 length equals 11 residues. Germline CDR1 is MNHEY and CDR2 is SVGAGI. V was shortened by 6 bases and J by 5 bases, with 4 bases between the two germline ends. The DNA for the CDR3 is TGTGCCAGCAGGGCCAATGAAAAACTGTTTTTT. Encoded protein: CASRANEKLFF.

CDR3 sequence (DNA): TGCGCCAGCAGCCAACGCTACAAGGACATCGGGTCCTATAATTCACCCCTCCACTTT. Encoded protein: CASSQRYKDIGSYNSPLHF. The chain is built from TRBV4-3 and TRBJ1-6, with D tentatively TRBD1 (5 bases). CDR1 LGHNA and CDR2 YSLEER come from the germline V gene. There are 19 residues in the CDR3. Trimming removed 2 bases from V and 1 base from J, with 18 bases in between.

The chain links TRBV27 to TRBJ1-5; D remains ambiguous. Germline assignment: CDR1 MNHEY and CDR2 SMNVEV (reference sequence). V was shortened by 4 bases and J by 5 bases, with 18 bases between the two germline ends. There are 16 residues in the CDR3. CDR3 protein: CASSSLGERGDQPQHF. DNA for the CDR3: TGTGCCAGCAGTTCTTTGGGCGAAAGAGGCGATCAGCCCCAGCATTTT.

The V call is TRBV6-5, the J call TRBJ2-5; TRBD1 matches at 10 bases. The assigned J gene may be wrong: the sequence end matches TRBJ2-7 better. From germline, CDR1 is MNHEY and CDR2 SVGAGI. The length of the CDR3 is 15 residues. CDR3 residues: CASRPDRGRSYEQYF. For the CDR3, the DNA is TGTGCCAGCAGACCTGACAGGGGGCGCTCCTACGAGCAGTACTTC.

This chain links TRBV30 with TRBJ1-5; D possibly corresponds to TRBD1 (5 bases). V was cut by 5 bases and J by 1 base, with 9 bases left in between. Germline assignment: CDR1 GTSNPN and CDR2 SVGIG (reference sequence). The CDR3 has 13 residues. The CDR3: CAWEQDSNQPQHF. The CDR3 coding sequence is TGTGCCTGGGAACAGGACAGCAATCAGCCCCAGCATTTT.

The chain carries TRBV5-6 and TRBJ2-1; tentative D call: TRBD2 (6 bases). V shed 5 bases and J shed 0 bases, with 12 bases lying between them. The germline V gene has CDR1 SGHDT and CDR2 YYEEEE. The CDR3 is 15 amino acids. CDR3 sequence (DNA): TGTGCCAGCAGGGGCCCCGGGGGCTCCTACAATGAGCAGTTCTTC. Protein sequence: CASRGPGGSYNEQFF.

About this clone itself: This CDR3 is also generated by other DNA sequences in the sample. The chain uses TRBV4-3 and TRBJ1-3; weak D call: TRBD1 (6 bases). The germline V gene has CDR1 LGHNA and CDR2 YSLEER. The CDR3 is made up of 15 amino acids. V lost 0 bases, J lost 4 bases, and 10 bases lay in between. CDR3 loop: CASSQDRGAGNTIYF. The CDR3 nucleotides read TGCGCCAGCAGCCAAGATCGGGGGGCGGGAAACACCATATATTTT.

CDR3 sequence reads: CASSNSPGRGETQYF. In nucleotides, the CDR3 is TGTGCCAGTAGTAATAGCCCGGGGCGGGGGGAGACCCAGTACTTC. The chain has TRBV6-1 and TRBJ2-5; the match to TRBD2 covers 7 bases. The J segment lost 5 bases and the V segment lost 9 bases, leaving 15 bases of the junction unmatched. CDR3 length: 15 residues. The germline gives CDR1 MNHNS, CDR2 SASEGT.

This clone has only one observation. The rearrangement joins TRBV23-1 to TRBJ2-7; 7 bases are shared with TRBD1. TRBV23-1 counts as an open reading frame of uncertain function. This CDR3 has 14 amino acids. J gave up 0 bases and V 6 bases, and 5 bases lay outside the gene matches. This chain's CDR3 is CASRPGQNSYEQYF. In nucleotides, the CDR3 is TGCGCCAGCAGACCGGGACAGAACTCCTACGAGCAGTACTTC.

The chain combines TRBV19 with TRBJ1-2, with 7 bases matching TRBD1. Looked up from germline, CDR1 is LNHDA and CDR2 is SQIVND (reference sequence). The CDR3 contains 15 residues. V dropped 2 bases and J dropped 7; count of bases not matched to a gene: 10. This CDR3 is CASSIFWTGSIGYTF. The CDR3 DNA reads as TGTGCCAGTAGTATATTTTGGACAGGCAGTATTGGCTACACCTTC.

The J gene is TRBJ1-5, the V gene TRBV19, with 8 bases matching TRBD1. The CDR3 is 15 residues long. Germline CDR1 is LNHDA and CDR2 is SQIVND (reference sequence). The ends lost 6 bases at V and 7 bases at J; junction bases unmatched: 11. CDR3 DNA: TGTGCCAGTAGCCAGGGACAGGCCGATCAACAGCCCCAGCATTTT. Amino acid sequence: CASSQGQADQQPQHF.

The table lists this clone with a count of one. This chain links TRBV6-5 with TRBJ1-5; 11 positions agree with TRBD1. This CDR3 has 15 amino acids. The ends lost 5 bases at V and 3 bases at J; junction bases unmatched: 3. Germline V gives CDR1 MNHEY, CDR2 SVGAGI. The CDR3 sequence is CASSGQGANNQPQHF. CDR3 sequence (DNA): TGTGCCAGCAGTGGACAGGGGGCGAACAATCAGCCCCAGCATTTT.

This rearrangement joins TRBV27 to TRBJ2-7, with D perhaps TRBD2 (5 bases). Germline V gene data show CDR1 as MNHEY and CDR2 as SMNVEV (reference sequence). The CDR3 sequence is 16 residues long. V was pared by 6 bases and J by 3 bases, with 21 bases between. CDR3 region: CASSRQTEGGYYEQYF. In DNA form, the CDR3 reads TGTGCCAGCAGCCGCCAGACTGAGGGCGGTTACTACGAGCAGTACTTC.

The chain is built from TRBV13 and TRBJ1-2; 10 bases are a match to TRBD1. The germline gives CDR1 PRHDT, CDR2 FYEKMQ (reference sequence). CDR3 length: 17 residues. Unmatched junction bases numbered 8, after V lost 0 bases and J lost 4 bases. CDR3 nucleotides: TGTGCCAGCAGCTTAGGCCCAGGGACAGGGGTAGTCTATGGCTACACCTTC. This sequence encodes CASSLGPGTGVVYGYTF.

The chain joins TRBV6-5 to TRBJ1-2; 9 bases line up with TRBD1. The V gene end was trimmed by 7 bases and the J gene end by 3 bases; junction bases not matched to a gene: 9. CDR3 length equals 15 residues. Germline V gene lookup returns CDR1 MNHEY and CDR2 SVGAGI. CDR3 loop: CASKREQGADYGYTF. CDR3 sequence (DNA): TGTGCCAGCAAACGTGAACAGGGGGCGGACTATGGCTACACCTTC.

The genes are TRBV9 and TRBJ2-5, with D possibly being TRBD2 (7 bases). Germline V gene lookup returns CDR1 SGDLS and CDR2 YYNGEE. Trimming stripped 4 bases from V and 2 bases from J, with 15 bases between. The CDR3 consists of 15 residues. Here the CDR3 DNA reads TGTGCCAGCAGCCTTGGGGGGGCCCATCAAGAGACCCAGTACTTC. Its translation is CASSLGGAHQETQYF.